What follows is one T cell receptor beta chain and its context. At least ten counts were recorded for this clone. This receptor's antigen is unknown. No much larger clonotype is one base removed from it; base qualities were not supplied. This sample stems from a study of PD-1 blockade in mismatch repair-deficient tumors (dated by TCRdb to about 2017). For context, the study as a whole: Between late 2013 and 2016, the trial enrolled 86 consecutive patients with 11 to 12 types of mismatch repair-deficient cancer, all of whom had received prior treatment and were progressing. Tumor-associated T cell clones were tracked in the peripheral blood of patients responding to PD-1 blockade by deep sequencing of TCR CDR3 regions.

What the research found in general, with its limitations: Rapid expansion after pembrolizumab followed by contraction, generally before radiologic responses, was shown by tumor-resident clones, which were often undetectable in blood before treatment.

Preparation of the library involved the immunoSEQ multiplex PCR assay. The table was pulled from immuneACCESS by TCRdb, which kept in-frame rearrangements only. Such tables lose some clones; where checked, under half of the loss comes from unresolved V genes, and the rest has no known cause. Counted in this sample were 90,000 to 120,000 clones; 65% to 85% of them appeared once. The top ten constitute around 6.5% of the sample. Mismatch repair deficiency was established in every enrolled patient by polymerase chain reaction or immunohistochemistry. TCR sequencing was performed for a few patients who responded to pembrolizumab therapy. Pembrolizumab PD-1 blockade was prospectively tested in advanced mismatch repair-deficient cancers, regardless of tissue of origin, in the phase II trial. Peripheral blood T cell samples were gathered serially, both before PD-1 blockade started and at multiple time points afterward. The timing of each blood sample was reported as weeks after the first dose of pembrolizumab.

The CDR3 numbers 13 residues from cysteine through phenylalanine. This entry keeps only the CDR3 DNA: 39 bases, framed from base 1. CDR1 and CDR2 (SEHNR, FQNEAQ) derive from the germline V gene (reference sequence). Trimming removed 4 bases from V and 4 bases from J; the gene matches leave 1 base unexplained. This specimen was peripheral blood, taken roughly 36 weeks after starting pembrolizumab. The V and J genes are TRBV7-9 and TRBJ2-1; 7 bases in the junction line up with TRBD2. The sequence was obtained from an adult with mismatch repair-deficient cancer. The CDR3 in this case is CASSWRGYNEQFF. The DNA is TGTGCCAGCAGCTGGCGGGGGTACAATGAGCAGTTCTTC.